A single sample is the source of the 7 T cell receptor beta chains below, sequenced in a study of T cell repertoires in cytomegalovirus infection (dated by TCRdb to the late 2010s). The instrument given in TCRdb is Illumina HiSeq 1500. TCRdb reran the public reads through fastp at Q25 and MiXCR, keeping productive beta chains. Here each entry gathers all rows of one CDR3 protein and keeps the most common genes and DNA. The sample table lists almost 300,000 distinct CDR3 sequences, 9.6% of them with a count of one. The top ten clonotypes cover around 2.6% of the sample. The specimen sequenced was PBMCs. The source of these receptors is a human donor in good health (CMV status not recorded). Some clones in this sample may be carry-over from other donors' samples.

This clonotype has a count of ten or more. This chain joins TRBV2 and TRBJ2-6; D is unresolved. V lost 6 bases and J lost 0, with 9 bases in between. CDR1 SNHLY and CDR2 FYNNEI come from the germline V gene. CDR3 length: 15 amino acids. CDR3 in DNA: TGTGCCAGCAGGGTAGACAACTCTGGGGCCAACGTCCTGACTTTC. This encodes CASRVDNSGANVLTF.

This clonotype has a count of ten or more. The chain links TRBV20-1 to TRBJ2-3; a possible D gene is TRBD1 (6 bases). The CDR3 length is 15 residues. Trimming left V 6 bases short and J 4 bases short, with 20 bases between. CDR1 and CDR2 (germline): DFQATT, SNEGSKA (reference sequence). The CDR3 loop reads CSARTAKPPPDTQYF. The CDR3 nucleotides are TGCAGTGCCCGGACAGCCAAACCACCTCCAGATACGCAGTATTTT.

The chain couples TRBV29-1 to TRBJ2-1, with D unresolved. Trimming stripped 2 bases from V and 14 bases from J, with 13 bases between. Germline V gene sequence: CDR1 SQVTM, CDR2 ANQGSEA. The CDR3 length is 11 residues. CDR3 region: CSVENSQREFF. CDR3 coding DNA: TGCAGCGTTGAAAACTCCCAACGGGAGTTCTTC.

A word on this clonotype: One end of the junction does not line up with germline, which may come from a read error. The CDR3 DNA follows: TGTGCCAGCAGTGGTGGGAACTCCGGGGAGCTGTTTTTT. The encoded protein is CASSGGNSGELFF. The chain joins TRBV27 to TRBJ2-2; D unresolved. Looked up from germline, CDR1 is MNHEY and CDR2 is SMNVEV (reference sequence). This CDR3 is 13 amino acids long.

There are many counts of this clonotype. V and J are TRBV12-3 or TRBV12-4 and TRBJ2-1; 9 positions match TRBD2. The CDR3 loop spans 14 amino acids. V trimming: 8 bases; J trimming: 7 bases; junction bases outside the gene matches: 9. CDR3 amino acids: CASGASGGHNEQFF. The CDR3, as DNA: TGTGCCAGCGGTGCGAGCGGGGGGCATAATGAGCAGTTCTTC.

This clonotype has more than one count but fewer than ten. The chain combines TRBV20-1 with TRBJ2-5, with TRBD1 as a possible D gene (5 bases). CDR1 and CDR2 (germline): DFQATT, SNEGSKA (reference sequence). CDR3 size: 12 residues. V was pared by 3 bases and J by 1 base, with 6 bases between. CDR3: CSARTAQETQYF. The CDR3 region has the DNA TGCAGTGCTAGGACAGCCCAAGAGACCCAGTACTTC.

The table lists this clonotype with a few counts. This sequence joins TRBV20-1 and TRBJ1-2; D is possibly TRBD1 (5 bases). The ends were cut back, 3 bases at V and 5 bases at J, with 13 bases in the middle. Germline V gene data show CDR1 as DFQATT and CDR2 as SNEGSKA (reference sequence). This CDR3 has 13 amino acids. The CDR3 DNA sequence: TGCAGTGCTAGGGAGGGACGGCTGTATGGCTACACCTTC. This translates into CSAREGRLYGYTF.